The clone carrying this T cell receptor beta chain appeared once. Antigen: not known. Germline-derived CDR1 and CDR2 are MNHNY and SVGAGI (reference sequence). The V and J ends lost 6 bases and 2 bases, in that order; junction bases with no gene match: 8. This CDR3 contains 16 residues. This entry comes from a study of cytomegalovirus exposure and HLA in healthy donors. Measured with immunoSEQ multiplex PCR; TCRdb has only the in-frame clones, and not every one. The profile shows 250,000 to 300,000 clones, 70% to 90% of them singletons. Study findings and constraints: Cytomegalovirus status, reportedly, was diagnosed with high specificity and sensitivity by the classifier. It was confirmed in vitro that a few of the CMV-associated chains were specific for CMV antigens. TCR clusters originating in the first cohort tended to co-occur in the approximately 120 validation repertoires, according to a later analysis. Cytomegalovirus association was listed for under 200 TCR beta chains.

The clonotype was recovered from a woman in her late teens or twenties in good health and CMV-seronegative. This chain uses TRBV6-6 with TRBJ1-3; 9 bases line up with TRBD1. The sample taken for sequencing was PBMCs. The CDR3 region is CASRLRDREPGNTIYF. The CDR3 DNA reads TGTGCCAGCAGACTCCGGGACAGGGAACCTGGAAACACCATATATTTT.